Shown below are 12 T cell receptor beta chains from a single sample sequenced in a study of blood T cells in healthy people across ages. The use of a sample-barcoded 5' primer and a J-beta primer mix characterized a second PCR of about 7 to 12 cycles. TCRdb fed the 5' RACE reads into MiXCR, producing one record per CDR3 protein. Altogether roughly 730,000 distinct CDR3 sequences are present, roughly three fifths being singletons, with the ten largest covering roughly 25%. The sample was blood. The receptors come from a man between 40 and 49 years old in good health.

In regard to this clonotype: A much larger clone differs by one base, so this may be a read error. The CDR3 loop reads CACSLYLGETQYF. CDR3 DNA sequence: TGTGCCTGCAGTTTATACCTTGGGGAGACCCAGTACTTC. This chain connects TRBV27 to TRBJ2-5; D ambiguous. CDR1 is MNHEY and CDR2 is SMNVEV in the germline V gene (reference sequence). This CDR3 is built from 13 residues.

Only a few counts were recorded for this clonotype. This chain joins TRBV2 and TRBJ1-6; D is unresolved. CDR3 size: 14 residues. Germline V gene data show CDR1 as SNHLY and CDR2 as FYNNEI. Trimming pared 8 bases from V and 0 bases from J, leaving 8 bases between. This chain's CDR3 is CASLADSYNSPLHF. The CDR3 nucleotides are TGTGCCAGCCTAGCAGACTCCTATAATTCACCCCTCCACTTT.

The chain employs TRBV7-6 and TRBJ2-7; no firm D call. CDR1 SGHVS and CDR2 FNYEAQ come from the germline V gene. Trimming cost V 1 base and J 3 bases, with 22 bases left between them. The CDR3 length is 18 residues. The CDR3 region is CASSLEPPTTQGLYEQYF. CDR3 sequence (DNA): TGTGCCAGCAGCTTAGAGCCCCCGACCACCCAAGGGCTCTACGAGCAGTACTTC.

The chain joins TRBV30 to TRBJ2-1; no definite D call. Germline values: CDR1 GTSNPN, CDR2 SVGIG (reference sequence). The CDR3 consists of 14 residues. Deletions cut 1 base from V and 6 bases from J, with 13 bases between. For the CDR3, the DNA is TGTGCCTGGAGTGGCTGGTCGATTGTCAATGAGCAGTTCTTC. Its protein product is CAWSGWSIVNEQFF.

The chain couples TRBV20-1 to TRBJ2-1, with D tentatively TRBD2 (6 bases). The ends were cut back, 1 base at V and 9 bases at J, with 19 bases in the middle. Germline CDR1 is DFQATT and CDR2 is SNEGSKA (reference sequence). There are 15 residues in the CDR3. The CDR3, as DNA: TGCAGTGCTAGAGTGCCTAGCGTGGGAAACGGTGAGCAGTTCTTC. It specifies CSARVPSVGNGEQFF.

Regarding this clonotype: Relative to the germline gene, one junction end is altered; a read error may explain this. This chain uses TRBV4-3 with TRBJ2-1; tentative D call: TRBD2 (6 bases). Per germline, CDR1 LGHNA and CDR2 YSLEER. The CDR3 runs to 15 residues. The CDR3 nucleotides read TGCACCAGCAGCCAAGATGGCGGGAACAGAAATGAGCAGTTCTTC. This codes for CTSSQDGGNRNEQFF.

This chain links TRBV28 with TRBJ2-1; 11 positions agree with TRBD1. The end of the DNA is better explained by TRBJ2-7, so the J call may be wrong. This CDR3 has 16 residues. Germline assignment: CDR1 MDHEN and CDR2 SYDVKM. CDR3 region: CASSKGTGGRYNEQYF. The CDR3 DNA reads as TGTGCCAGCAGCAAGGGGACAGGGGGAAGGTACAATGAGCAGTACTTC.

The chain recombines TRBV27 with TRBJ2-7; tentative D call: TRBD2 (6 bases). V was trimmed by 3 bases and J by 4 bases, leaving 10 bases between them. The CDR3 sequence is 13 residues long. Germline CDR1 MNHEY, CDR2 SMNVEV (reference sequence). The CDR3 DNA reads as TGTGCCAGCAGTTTGATCGGGGGTTACGAGCAGTACTTC. Its translation: CASSLIGGYEQYF.

This clonotype was detected once. The chain links TRBV3-1 to TRBJ2-1; D is uncertain. In germline, CDR1 is LGHDT, CDR2 YNNKEL (reference sequence). The CDR3 totals 12 residues. Trimming removed 5 bases from V and 9 bases from J, with 11 bases in between. The CDR3 region has the DNA TGTGCCAGCAGCTTACAGTTGGGTGAGCAGTTCTTC. Its translation: CASSLQLGEQFF.

This sequence joins TRBV19 and TRBJ1-2; 7 bases fit TRBD1. Germline V CDR1 and CDR2: LNHDA, SQIVND (reference sequence). The CDR3 contains 15 residues. With 10 bases clipped from V and 0 bases from J, the junction kept 11 bases outside the gene matches. The CDR3 reads CATATGRGANYGYTF. In nucleotides, the CDR3 is TGTGCCACCGCGACAGGGCGTGGAGCTAACTATGGCTACACCTTC.

V gene TRBV3-1 combines with J gene TRBJ2-1, with no clear D. The CDR3 has 12 amino acids. CDR1 and CDR2 (germline): LGHDT, YNNKEL (reference sequence). Trimming stripped 1 base from V and 9 bases from J, with 7 bases between. Written as DNA, the CDR3 is TGTGCCAGCAGCCAAGGGATTGGTGAGCAGTTCTTC. Translation gives CASSQGIGEQFF.

This chain connects TRBV6-5 to TRBJ2-1; 9 nucleotides agree with TRBD1. CDR3 length: 13 amino acids. Trimming cost V 6 bases and J 8 bases; bases outside gene matches: 5. CDR1 and CDR2 from the germline V gene are MNHEY and SVGAGI. The chain's CDR3 is CASRQGARHEQFF. DNA for the CDR3: TGTGCCAGCAGACAGGGGGCTCGACATGAGCAGTTCTTC.